Following are 17 T cell receptor beta chains from one sample sequenced in a study of blood T cell repertoires in COVID-19. Produced via immunoSEQ multiplex PCR; TCRdb's table is partial and in-frame only. The sample shows about 250,000 clones, approximately 90% of them seen only once. Sequences were obtained from peripheral blood. These receptor sequences come from a woman aged 25 to 39 with COVID-19, enrolled during active disease.

The chain employs TRBV19 and TRBJ2-3, with 8 bases identical to TRBD2. The V gene end was trimmed by 6 bases and the J gene end by 0 bases; junction bases not matched to a gene: 5. The CDR3 is made up of 15 amino acids. The germline gives CDR1 LNHDA, CDR2 SQIVND (reference sequence). The CDR3: CASSRSGTSTDTQYF. DNA for the CDR3: TGTGCCAGTAGCCGTAGCGGGACTAGCACAGATACGCAGTATTTT.

CDR3 sequence: CASSQGSGTGALPTYGYTF. The DNA of the CDR3 is TGTGCCAGCAGCCAAGGGAGCGGGACAGGTGCCCTCCCGACCTATGGCTACACCTTC. The chain is built from TRBV3-1 (or the pseudogene TRBV3-2) and TRBJ1-2; 8 nucleotides match TRBD1. CDR3 length: 19 residues. Germline loops: CDR1 LGHDT, CDR2 YNNKEL (reference sequence). Germline trimming cut 1 base from V and 4 bases from J; bases unmatched to any gene: 17.

The V call is TRBV2, the J call TRBJ2-2, with D maybe TRBD2 (6 bases). Per the germline V gene, CDR1 is SNHLY and CDR2 is FYNNEI. Trimming removed 4 bases from V and 2 bases from J, with 11 bases in between. This CDR3 contains 15 residues. The CDR3 DNA is TGTGCCAGCAGTGGAGGGACTCGAAACACCGGGGAGCTGTTTTTT. Amino acids: CASSGGTRNTGELFF.

V and J are TRBV28 and TRBJ2-2; 7 positions agree with TRBD1. The J segment lost 3 bases and the V segment lost 2 bases, leaving 3 bases of the junction unmatched. The CDR3 runs 15 residues. Germline loops: CDR1 MDHEN, CDR2 SYDVKM. In DNA form, the CDR3 reads TGTGCCAGCAGTTTAGCAGGGGGACACACCGGGGAGCTGTTTTTT. Residues: CASSLAGGHTGELFF.

The V gene is TRBV11-2, the J gene TRBJ1-5; D ambiguous. CDR1 and CDR2 from the germline V gene are SGHAT and FQNNGV. The germline V and J ends were trimmed by 1 base and 4 bases, with 11 bases remaining between them. The CDR3 has 15 residues. CDR3 loop: CASSLGSTRNQPQHF. Here the CDR3 DNA reads TGTGCCAGCAGCTTAGGGTCTACTAGAAATCAGCCCCAGCATTTT.

This clone was counted once. This chain connects TRBV5-1 to TRBJ2-4, with D perhaps matching TRBD1 (6 bases). V dropped 4 bases and J dropped 0 bases, with 14 bases sitting between them. This CDR3 region has 16 residues. Germline assignment: CDR1 SGHRS and CDR2 YFSETQ. CDR3 DNA sequence: TGCGCCAGCAGCGCTGGGACATTCCTAGCCAAAAACATTCAGTACTTC. Residues: CASSAGTFLAKNIQYF.

The J gene is TRBJ1-5, the V gene TRBV6-5; D unresolved. Trimming took 11 bases from V and 6 from J, leaving 20 bases between them. Looked up from germline, CDR1 is MNHEY and CDR2 is SVGAGI. This CDR3 is 14 amino acids long. This CDR3 reads CASAALPGFQPQHF. The CDR3, as DNA: TGTGCCTCAGCAGCCCTTCCGGGGTTTCAGCCCCAGCATTTT.

The genes are TRBV5-6 and TRBJ2-5, with 8 bases fitting TRBD1. The junction had 12 bases not matched to a gene; V was cut back by 4 bases and J by 7 bases. The CDR3 extends over 15 amino acids. Germline assignment: CDR1 SGHDT and CDR2 YYEEEE. For the CDR3, the DNA is TGTGCCAGCAGCCCAGGAATGACAGGGGTAGGGACCCAGTACTTC. It is translated as CASSPGMTGVGTQYF. Using reference TRBV5-6 and TRBJ2-5 for the parts outside the CDR3, the full variable domain is DAGVTQSPTHLIKTRGQQVTLRCSPKSGHDTVSWYQQALGQGPQFIFQYYEEEERQRGNFPDRFSGHQFPNYSSELNVNALLLGDSALYLCASSPGMTGVGTQYFGPGTRLLVL.

This chain connects TRBV6-5 to TRBJ2-3, with a possible D match to TRBD1 (5 bases). The V gene lost 0 bases and the J gene lost 3 bases, with 13 bases spanning the gap. The CDR3 covers 16 residues. The V gene's germline CDR1 is MNHEY and CDR2 SVGAGI. The CDR3 DNA is TGTGCCAGCAGTTACTCGAGTGGGGCCGGGACAGATACGCAGTATTTT. Translation gives CASSYSSGAGTDTQYF.

V and J are TRBV9 and TRBJ2-3; 7 bases align to TRBD2. CDR1 SGDLS and CDR2 YYNGEE come from the germline V gene. The CDR3 runs to 14 residues. V shed 1 base and J 2 bases; nucleotides not matched to a gene: 1. CDR3 in amino acids: CASSVSGDTDTQYF. DNA of the CDR3: TGTGCCAGCAGCGTAAGCGGGGACACAGATACGCAGTATTTT.

This sequence joins TRBV10-1 and TRBJ2-7; TRBD1 aligns across 9 bases. CDR1 and CDR2 from the germline V gene are WNHNN and SYGVQD (reference sequence). The CDR3 consists of 11 residues. Germline trimming cut 6 bases from V and 6 bases from J; bases unmatched to any gene: 0. The CDR3 spells CASRDRGEQYF. The CDR3, as DNA: TGCGCCAGCAGGGACAGGGGCGAGCAGTACTTC.

This clone was recorded a few times. The chain has TRBV24-1 and TRBJ2-5; 7 nucleotides agree with TRBD1. CDR3 size: 13 residues. Germline CDR1 and CDR2: KGHDR and SFDVKD. J was trimmed by 2 bases and V by 9 bases; bases with no gene match: 5. The CDR3 DNA sequence: TGTGCCACCGTACAGGGGCTTCAAGAGACCCAGTACTTC. This codes for CATVQGLQETQYF.

CDR3 sequence: CATSRERAVNSPLHF. The CDR3 DNA reads as TGTGCCACCAGCAGAGAGAGGGCCGTAAATTCACCCCTCCACTTT. The chain has TRBV15 and TRBJ1-6, with D hard to call. The CDR3 has 15 amino acids. The V end was cut by 0 bases, the J end by 7 bases, with 10 bases between. Germline V gives CDR1 LNHNV, CDR2 YYDKDF (reference sequence).

The chain uses TRBV7-9 and TRBJ1-2, with 9 positions matching TRBD1. In germline, CDR1 is SEHNR, CDR2 FQNEAQ (reference sequence). Trimming took 5 bases from V and 4 from J; bases not matched to a gene: 14. This CDR3 is 17 amino acids long. This CDR3 is CASSRLWGTGGGYGYTF. The CDR3 DNA follows: TGTGCCAGCAGCCGATTATGGGGAACAGGGGGCGGCTATGGCTACACCTTC. The complete variable domain, with remaining parts taken from reference TRBV7-9 and TRBJ1-2, reads DTGVSQNPRHKITKRGQNVTFRCDPISEHNRLYWYRQTLGQGPEFLTYFQNEAQLEKSRLLSDRFSAERPKGSFSTLEIQRTEQGDSAMYLCASSRLWGTGGGYGYTFGSGTRLTVV.

The gene calls are TRBV6-6 and TRBJ2-1, with TRBD2 matching 7 bases. V was pared by 1 base and J by 5 bases, with 2 bases of the junction left unmatched. The CDR3 runs 14 residues. Germline V lookup: CDR1 MNHNY, CDR2 SVGAGI (reference sequence). This CDR3 is CASSYFSGNNEQFF. For the CDR3, the DNA is TGTGCCAGCAGTTACTTCAGCGGGAACAATGAGCAGTTCTTC.

The chain employs TRBV7-2 and TRBJ2-3; D ambiguous. The CDR3 has 15 residues. The germline gives CDR1 SGHTA, CDR2 FQGNSA. V lost 5 bases to trimming and J lost 6 bases, with 18 bases between them. The DNA of the CDR3 is TGTGCCAGCAGCCTCCCCTTGGGCGCGTACGATACGCAGTATTTT. Its translation is CASSLPLGAYDTQYF.

The chain carries TRBV6-5 and TRBJ2-1; D unresolved. Deletions cut 5 bases from V and 0 bases from J, with 8 bases between. The CDR3 has 14 residues. The germline CDR1 and CDR2 sequences are MNHEY and SVGAGI. The CDR3 reads CASSLRSSYNEQFF. The CDR3, as DNA: TGTGCCAGCAGTCTAAGGAGCTCCTACAATGAGCAGTTCTTC.